This T cell receptor beta chain was observed in a study of beta chain features in type 1 diabetes. Study summary: All samples together contributed 107,917,701 sorted cells for examination.

The entirety of the isolated RNA underwent reverse transcription, so expressed TCRB transcripts were sequenced. The repertoire was sequenced with immunoSEQ multiplex PCR; TCRdb's copy has only in-frame clones and lacks some. The sample has almost 350,000 clones; 20% are singletons. The sequence was obtained from a woman younger than 35 in good health. The specimen sequenced was naive CD4+ T cells from blood.

CDR3 sequence (DNA): TGTGCCTGGAATTGGACAGCTTATAGCAATCAGCCCCAGCATTTT. Translation gives CAWNWTAYSNQPQHF. This chain joins TRBV30 and TRBJ1-5, with D tentatively TRBD1 (6 bases). CDR3 length equals 15 residues. V lost 4 bases and J 0 bases, leaving 13 bases between the germline ends. Germline values: CDR1 GTSNPN, CDR2 SVGIG (reference sequence).